This TCR beta chain emerged from a study of T cells in Graves' hyperthyroidism and ophthalmopathy. Background on the study: Peripheral blood was taken when the disease was first diagnosed, before any treatment began.

RNA transcripts provided the source from which TCR beta CDR3 regions were amplified. First-round RT-PCR of the TCR CDR3 relied on the HTBI primer set. TCRdb ran MiXCR on the multiplex PCR reads and lists one entry per CDR3 protein. In the table there are some 560,000 distinct CDR3 sequences, 13% to 15% of which are singletons. In its sample, this clonotype was seen a few times. Lactation, pregnancy, other autoimmune disease or uncontrolled infection led to exclusion of patients. Clinical symptoms, serum thyroxine, TRAb, thyroid ultrasound and orbital computed tomography established diagnosis. PBMCs came from more than 9 ml fresh peripheral blood. Germline CDR1 reads SGHRS; CDR2 reads YFSETQ. Trimming removed 1 base from V and 8 bases from J, with 13 bases in between. There are 14 residues in the CDR3.

Sequenced material: blood. This receptor was obtained from a woman aged 40 to 55 with Graves' hyperthyroidism. This chain joins TRBV5-1 and TRBJ2-1; a possible D gene is TRBD2 (6 bases). CDR3: CASSLSGPGDEQFF. CDR3 DNA sequence: TGCGCCAGCAGCTTGAGCGGGCCTGGGGATGAGCAGTTCTTC. The complete variable domain, with remaining parts taken from reference TRBV5-1 and TRBJ2-1, reads KAGVTQTPRYLIKTRGQQVTLSCSPISGHRSVSWYQQTPGQGLQFLFEYFSETQRNKGNFPGRFSGRQFSNSRSEMNVSTLELGDSALYLCASSLSGPGDEQFFGPGTRLTVL.